This TCR beta chain was sequenced during a study of T-cell reconstitution after alpha-beta-depleted transplantation in children. The CDR3 contains 15 residues. V lost 6 bases and J 2 bases, leaving 15 bases between the germline ends. Germline V gives CDR1 MNHEY, CDR2 SMNVEV (reference sequence). Preparing the TCRbeta library involved the use of unique molecular identifiers. TCRdb re-analysed the PCR reads in MiXCR, keeping a single row per CDR3 protein. The repertoire consists of about 340,000 distinct CDR3 sequences, with approximately 12% occurring once and the leading ten covering about 3.9%. This clonotype has ten or more counts.

The sample was PBMCs, taken from the stem cell graft. The sequence was obtained from a human donor who donated a stem cell graft to a child with Fanconi anemia. The V gene is TRBV27, the J gene TRBJ2-3, with D tentatively TRBD2 (5 bases). The chain's CDR3 is CASRHLRVNTDTQYF. The CDR3 DNA is TGTGCCAGCAGGCACCTGAGGGTGAACACAGATACGCAGTATTTT.